The rows below give T cell receptor beta chains drawn from one sample of a study of T cells in Graves' hyperthyroidism and ophthalmopathy. TCRdb re-called the multiplex PCR reads with MiXCR, one entry per CDR3 protein. The sample records around 800,000 distinct CDR3 sequences, over 35% being singletons. Source material: blood. These receptors originate from a man in his late teens or twenties with Graves' hyperthyroidism. Each CDR3 is given with its conserved first and last residue. Each record gives: clone size, J gene, V gene, D gene, CDR3 protein, CDR3 DNA. A D gene is named only where the DNA matches it firmly. Clone size is given for some rows only: seen once, a few or many times, or a class if the clone is expanded.

clone size: -; J gene: TRBJ1-2; V gene: TRBV2; D gene: TRBD1; CDR3 protein: CASSNRGPGYTF; CDR3 DNA: TGTGCCAGCAGCAACAGGGGGCCCGGCTACACCTTC
clone size: many; J gene: TRBJ2-7; V gene: TRBV5-1; D gene: TRBD2; CDR3 protein: CASSPGLAGYEQYF; CDR3 DNA: TGTGCCAGTAGCCCCGGACTAGCGGGTTACGAGCAGTACTTC
clone size: few; J gene: TRBJ1-3; V gene: TRBV7-2; D gene: -; CDR3 protein: CASSLSGARSGNTIYF; CDR3 DNA: TGTGCCAGCAGCCTTTCTGGTGCCAGATCTGGAAACACCATATATTTT
clone size: -; J gene: TRBJ2-2; V gene: TRBV15; D gene: -; CDR3 protein: CATSSLASGTNTGELFF; CDR3 DNA: TGTGCCACCAGCAGCTTAGCCAGCGGTACGAACACCGGGGAGCTGTTTTTT
clone size: many; J gene: TRBJ1-1; V gene: TRBV20-1; D gene: -; CDR3 protein: CSARDIGTEAFF; CDR3 DNA: TGCAGTGCTAGAGATATAGGAACTGAAGCTTTCTTT
clone size: many; J gene: TRBJ2-7; V gene: TRBV20-1; D gene: -; CDR3 protein: CSVTAGSYEQYF; CDR3 DNA: TGCAGTGTCACAGCGGGCTCCTACGAGCAGTACTTC
clone size: few; J gene: TRBJ1-2; V gene: TRBV6-4; D gene: -; CDR3 protein: CASSETSGSNYGYTF; CDR3 DNA: TGTGCCAGCAGTGAGACTTCGGGATCTAACTATGGCTACACCTTC
clone size: few; J gene: TRBJ1-4; V gene: TRBV6-5; D gene: TRBD1; CDR3 protein: CASSIGQGLDEKLFF; CDR3 DNA: TGTGCCAGCAGTATCGGACAGGGCCTCGATGAAAAACTGTTTTTT
clone size: many; J gene: TRBJ2-2; V gene: TRBV15; D gene: -; CDR3 protein: CATSGGGELFF; CDR3 DNA: TGTGCCACCTCCGGGGGTGGGGAGCTGTTTTTT
clone size: -; J gene: TRBJ2-7; V gene: TRBV5-1; D gene: -; CDR3 protein: CASSPAGYDSSYEQYF; CDR3 DNA: TGCGCCAGCAGCCCAGCGGGCTATGACTCTTCCTACGAGCAGTACTTC
clone size: many; J gene: TRBJ1-4; V gene: TRBV25-1; D gene: -; CDR3 protein: CASTREENDEKLFF; CDR3 DNA: TGTGCCAGCACTCGTGAGGAGAATGATGAAAAACTGTTTTTT
clone size: many; J gene: TRBJ1-1; V gene: TRBV25-1; D gene: TRBD1; CDR3 protein: CASSETDRGSVTEAFF; CDR3 DNA: TGTGCCAGCAGTGAGACGGACAGGGGAAGTGTCACTGAAGCTTTCTTT
clone size: many; J gene: TRBJ1-2; V gene: TRBV29-1; D gene: -; CDR3 protein: CSVEDRAYYTF; CDR3 DNA: TGCAGCGTTGAAGATCGGGCTTACTACACCTTC
clone size: few; J gene: TRBJ1-2; V gene: TRBV4-1; D gene: -; CDR3 protein: CASSQGLHQGYTF; CDR3 DNA: TGCGCCAGCAGCCAAGGACTCCATCAGGGCTACACCTTC
clone size: -; J gene: TRBJ1-3; V gene: TRBV5-4; D gene: -; CDR3 protein: CASSSRAGSNSGNTIYF; CDR3 DNA: TGTGCCAGCAGCTCGAGAGCGGGCAGCAACTCTGGAAACACCATATATTTT
clone size: few; J gene: TRBJ2-7; V gene: TRBV2; D gene: -; CDR3 protein: CASKIGGPTRGYEQYF; CDR3 DNA: TGTGCCAGCAAAATAGGGGGACCTACCCGGGGCTACGAGCAGTACTTC
clone size: -; J gene: TRBJ1-4; V gene: TRBV6-5; D gene: TRBD1; CDR3 protein: CASSSRTGAGSVFF; CDR3 DNA: TGTGCCAGCAGTTCCCGGACAGGGGCAGGTTCGGTGTTTTTT
clone size: many; J gene: TRBJ1-2; V gene: TRBV2; D gene: -; CDR3 protein: CASSPGGGYTF; CDR3 DNA: TGTGCCAGCAGTCCCGGAGGAGGCTACACCTTC
clone size: -; J gene: TRBJ1-5; V gene: TRBV2; D gene: TRBD1; CDR3 protein: CASSEQGRASNQPQHF; CDR3 DNA: TGTGCCAGCAGCGAACAGGGGAGGGCTAGCAATCAGCCCCAGCATTTT
clone size: -; J gene: TRBJ2-2; V gene: TRBV10-3; D gene: -; CDR3 protein: CASSYWRQSGELFF; CDR3 DNA: TGTGCCAGCAGTTACTGGAGACAGTCCGGGGAGCTGTTTTTT
clone size: many; J gene: TRBJ2-7; V gene: TRBV29-1; D gene: TRBD2; CDR3 protein: CSAVGLAGDYEQYF; CDR3 DNA: TGCAGCGCCGTGGGACTAGCGGGAGACTACGAGCAGTACTTC
clone size: -; J gene: TRBJ1-1; V gene: TRBV6-5; D gene: -; CDR3 protein: CASARQPNTEAFF; CDR3 DNA: TGTGCCAGCGCAAGACAGCCGAACACTGAAGCTTTCTTT
clone size: -; J gene: TRBJ1-2; V gene: TRBV29-1; D gene: -; CDR3 protein: CSVGYGAIDGYTF; CDR3 DNA: TGCAGCGTTGGATACGGGGCAATCGATGGCTACACCTTC
clone size: many; J gene: TRBJ1-2; V gene: TRBV2; D gene: -; CDR3 protein: CASRDLWAGGYTF; CDR3 DNA: TGTGCCAGCCGTGACTTGTGGGCCGGGGGCTACACCTTC
clone size: -; J gene: TRBJ2-7; V gene: TRBV2; D gene: -; CDR3 protein: CASHSTWADLFQDEQYF; CDR3 DNA: TGTGCCAGCCACTCGACTTGGGCGGACCTATTCCAGGACGAGCAGTACTTC
clone size: few; J gene: TRBJ2-7; V gene: TRBV28; D gene: -; CDR3 protein: CASSFRLQEQYF; CDR3 DNA: TGTGCCAGCAGTTTCCGCCTCCAAGAGCAGTACTTC
clone size: -; J gene: TRBJ1-4; V gene: TRBV4-1; D gene: TRBD1; CDR3 protein: CASSQGDRGGEKLFF; CDR3 DNA: TGCGCCAGCAGCCAAGGAGACAGGGGAGGTGAAAAACTGTTTTTT
clone size: -; J gene: TRBJ1-5; V gene: TRBV20-1; D gene: -; CDR3 protein: CSASDAGMIGQPQHF; CDR3 DNA: TGCAGTGCTAGTGATGCGGGCATGATAGGTCAGCCCCAGCATTTT
clone size: once; J gene: TRBJ2-6; V gene: TRBV5-1; D gene: -; CDR3 protein: CASSPEQTKTAGANVLTF; CDR3 DNA: TGCGCCAGCAGCCCGGAACAGACTAAAACGGCTGGGGCCAACGTCCTGACTTTC
clone size: -; J gene: TRBJ2-1; V gene: TRBV2; D gene: -; CDR3 protein: CASRWEDNEQFF; CDR3 DNA: TGTGCCAGCAGGTGGGAAGACAATGAGCAGTTCTTC
clone size: many; J gene: TRBJ2-5; V gene: TRBV12-3/TRBV12-4; D gene: TRBD2; CDR3 protein: CASSLAGGPETQYF; CDR3 DNA: TGTGCCAGCAGTTTGGCGGGAGGGCCGGAGACCCAGTACTTC
clone size: -; J gene: TRBJ1-1; V gene: TRBV6-1; D gene: -; CDR3 protein: CASSAWTEKDTEAFF; CDR3 DNA: TGTGCCAGCAGCGCCTGGACAGAAAAAGACACTGAAGCTTTCTTT
clone size: -; J gene: TRBJ2-7; V gene: TRBV12-3/TRBV12-4; D gene: -; CDR3 protein: CASSMPGDEQYF; CDR3 DNA: TGTGCCAGCAGCATGCCCGGAGACGAGCAGTACTTC
clone size: many; J gene: TRBJ1-1; V gene: TRBV9; D gene: -; CDR3 protein: CASSVSGIINTEAFF; CDR3 DNA: TGTGCCAGCAGCGTCTCCGGGATTATAAACACTGAAGCTTTCTTT
clone size: many; J gene: TRBJ2-7; V gene: TRBV7-2; D gene: -; CDR3 protein: CASSFWGPRYEQYF; CDR3 DNA: TGTGCCAGCAGCTTTTGGGGGCCAAGATACGAGCAGTACTTC
clone size: many; J gene: TRBJ2-5; V gene: TRBV7-9; D gene: -; CDR3 protein: CASSLGRTAGETQYF; CDR3 DNA: TGTGCCAGCAGCCTCGGACGGACCGCAGGAGAGACCCAGTACTTC
clone size: few; J gene: TRBJ1-5; V gene: TRBV19; D gene: -; CDR3 protein: CASSIVRGGNQPQHF; CDR3 DNA: TGTGCCAGTAGTATAGTCAGGGGAGGCAATCAGCCCCAGCATTTT
clone size: -; J gene: TRBJ2-5; V gene: TRBV29-1; D gene: TRBD2; CDR3 protein: CSSAGGGETQYF; CDR3 DNA: TGCAGCTCAGCGGGGGGAGGAGAGACCCAGTACTTC
clone size: -; J gene: TRBJ1-1; V gene: TRBV5-1; D gene: TRBD1; CDR3 protein: CASSLFPGGGTEAFF; CDR3 DNA: TGCGCCAGCAGCTTATTCCCAGGGGGCGGCACTGAAGCTTTCTTT
clone size: -; J gene: TRBJ1-2; V gene: TRBV7-2; D gene: -; CDR3 protein: CASSLEVGISYGYTF; CDR3 DNA: TGTGCCAGCAGCTTGGAAGTTGGCATTTCCTATGGCTACACCTTC
clone size: -; J gene: TRBJ2-7; V gene: TRBV28; D gene: TRBD1; CDR3 protein: CASSYGTGLGF; CDR3 DNA: TGTGCCAGCAGTTACGGGACAGGGCTCGGCTTC
clone size: -; J gene: TRBJ2-5; V gene: TRBV19; D gene: TRBD1; CDR3 protein: CASSGPGQVEGETQYF; CDR3 DNA: TGTGCCAGTAGTGGCCCGGGACAGGTAGAAGGAGAGACCCAGTACTTC
clone size: -; J gene: TRBJ2-2; V gene: TRBV7-6; D gene: TRBD2; CDR3 protein: CASSLRTSGELFF; CDR3 DNA: TGTGCCAGCAGCTTAAGGACTAGCGGGGAGCTGTTTTTT
clone size: -; J gene: TRBJ1-1; V gene: TRBV25-1; D gene: -; CDR3 protein: CASSVVNRADTEAFF; CDR3 DNA: TGTGCCAGCAGCGTTGTAAACAGGGCTGACACTGAAGCTTTCTTT
clone size: -; J gene: TRBJ2-5; V gene: TRBV10-3; D gene: -; CDR3 protein: CAYSLGLGGQETQYF; CDR3 DNA: TGTGCCTACTCCCTGGGGCTAGGGGGACAAGAGACCCAGTACTTC
clone size: -; J gene: TRBJ1-1; V gene: TRBV6-6; D gene: -; CDR3 protein: CASSEWRGAFF; CDR3 DNA: TGTGCCAGCAGTGAATGGAGGGGAGCTTTCTTT
clone size: many; J gene: TRBJ2-5; V gene: TRBV7-8; D gene: -; CDR3 protein: CASSEIGGWETQYF; CDR3 DNA: TGTGCCAGCAGCGAGATAGGAGGTTGGGAGACCCAGTACTTC
clone size: -; J gene: TRBJ2-7; V gene: TRBV20-1; D gene: -; CDR3 protein: CSASEPPEQYF; CDR3 DNA: TGCAGTGCTAGCGAACCTCCCGAGCAGTACTTC
clone size: -; J gene: TRBJ2-2; V gene: TRBV2; D gene: -; CDR3 protein: CASSVATHTGELFF; CDR3 DNA: TGTGCCAGCAGTGTGGCCACCCACACCGGGGAGCTGTTTTTT
clone size: many; J gene: TRBJ1-5; V gene: TRBV20-1; D gene: TRBD1; CDR3 protein: CSARGGQGHRRPQHF; CDR3 DNA: TGCAGTGCTAGAGGCGGACAGGGGCATAGGCGGCCCCAGCATTTT
clone size: many; J gene: TRBJ2-7; V gene: TRBV15; D gene: -; CDR3 protein: CATSRDGGLVYEQYF; CDR3 DNA: TGTGCCACCAGCAGAGATGGGGGGCTGGTTTACGAGCAGTACTTC
clone size: many; J gene: TRBJ1-1; V gene: TRBV7-9; D gene: -; CDR3 protein: CASSLARGETEAFF; CDR3 DNA: TGTGCCAGCAGCTTAGCCAGGGGAGAGACTGAAGCTTTCTTT
clone size: many; J gene: TRBJ1-5; V gene: TRBV19; D gene: -; CDR3 protein: CASSRTVDQPQHF; CDR3 DNA: TGTGCCAGTAGTCGGACAGTAGATCAGCCCCAGCATTTT
clone size: few; J gene: TRBJ1-6; V gene: TRBV6-5; D gene: -; CDR3 protein: CASRGRGRESPLHF; CDR3 DNA: TGTGCCAGCAGGGGCAGGGGTAGGGAGTCACCCCTCCACTTT
clone size: few; J gene: TRBJ1-3; V gene: TRBV7-2; D gene: -; CDR3 protein: CASSFYREPGNTIYF; CDR3 DNA: TGTGCCAGCAGCTTCTACAGGGAACCTGGAAACACCATATATTTT
clone size: -; J gene: TRBJ2-5; V gene: TRBV6-2/TRBV6-3; D gene: -; CDR3 protein: CASSDWSETQYF; CDR3 DNA: TGTGCCAGCTCGGACTGGTCGGAGACCCAGTACTTC
clone size: many; J gene: TRBJ2-7; V gene: TRBV2; D gene: TRBD1; CDR3 protein: CASSVTGSNEQYF; CDR3 DNA: TGTGCCAGCAGTGTGACAGGGTCCAACGAGCAGTACTTC
clone size: -; J gene: TRBJ1-5; V gene: TRBV6-5; D gene: -; CDR3 protein: CASSRDTYQPQHF; CDR3 DNA: TGTGCCAGCAGCCGGGACACCTATCAGCCCCAGCATTTT
clone size: -; J gene: TRBJ1-6; V gene: TRBV2; D gene: -; CDR3 protein: CASKDSEGARYHSPLHF; CDR3 DNA: TGTGCCAGCAAGGACTCCGAAGGTGCCCGGTACCATTCACCCCTCCACTTT
clone size: many; J gene: TRBJ2-5; V gene: TRBV20-1; D gene: TRBD1; CDR3 protein: CSAIGTGGKETQYF; CDR3 DNA: TGCAGTGCTATCGGGACAGGGGGAAAAGAGACCCAGTACTTC